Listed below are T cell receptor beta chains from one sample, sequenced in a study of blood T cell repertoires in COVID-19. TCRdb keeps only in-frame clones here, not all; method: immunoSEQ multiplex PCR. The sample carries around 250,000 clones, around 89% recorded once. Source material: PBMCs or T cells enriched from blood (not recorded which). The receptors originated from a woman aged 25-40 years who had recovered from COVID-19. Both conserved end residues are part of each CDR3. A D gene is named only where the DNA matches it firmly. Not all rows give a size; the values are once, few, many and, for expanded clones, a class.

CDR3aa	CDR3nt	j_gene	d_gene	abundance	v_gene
CASSTGREAFF	TGTGCCAGCAGCACAGGGCGAGAAGCTTTCTTT	TRBJ1-1	.	.	TRBV28
CASSQDLKGLGFF	TGTGCCAGCAGCCAAGACCTAAAGGGACTTGGTTTCTTT	TRBJ1-1	.	.	TRBV3-1/TRBV3-2
CASSMEGGPFRTDTQYF	TGTGCCAGTAGTATGGAGGGAGGCCCCTTTCGCACAGATACGCAGTATTTT	TRBJ2-3	.	.	TRBV19
CAISESAAIQRGAFF	TGTGCCATCAGTGAGTCGGCAGCTATACAACGGGGAGCTTTCTTT	TRBJ1-1	.	.	TRBV10-3
CASSGMDRSVSEAFF	TGTGCCAGCAGCGGGATGGACAGGAGCGTGTCTGAAGCTTTCTTT	TRBJ1-1	TRBD1	.	TRBV5-4
CASREIGVGYGYTF	TGTGCCAGCAGAGAAATCGGAGTGGGCTATGGCTACACCTTC	TRBJ1-2	.	.	TRBV9
CASSRGRRAVEKLFF	TGTGCCAGCAGCCGCGGCCGGAGAGCCGTCGAAAAACTGTTTTTT	TRBJ1-4	.	.	TRBV27
CASSQRQGNTGELFF	TGCGCCAGCAGCCAAAGACAGGGAAACACCGGGGAGCTGTTTTTT	TRBJ2-2	TRBD1	.	TRBV5-1
CASYREGNTIYF	TGTGCCAGTTATCGGGAAGGAAACACCATATATTTT	TRBJ1-3	.	few	TRBV19
CASSQGSWPQHF	TGTGCCAGTAGTCAGGGGTCGTGGCCCCAGCATTTT	TRBJ1-5	.	once	TRBV19
CASSDSHRGYGYTF	TGTGCCAGCAGTGACTCGCACAGGGGATACGGCTACACCTTC	TRBJ1-2	TRBD1	.	TRBV6-4
CAWSVGAGVGEQYF	TGTGCCTGGAGTGTAGGTGCGGGAGTCGGGGAGCAGTACTTC	TRBJ2-7	TRBD2	.	TRBV30
CASSYLGGTQYF	TGTGCCAGCAGTTACCTCGGAGGGACCCAGTACTTC	TRBJ2-5	.	.	TRBV6-2/TRBV6-3
CASSPHTLDRKGGEQYF	TGTGCCAGCAGTCCACACACCCTAGACAGGAAGGGCGGCGAGCAGTACTTC	TRBJ2-7	.	.	TRBV28
CASSRFIPPYEQYF	TGTGCCAGCAGCCGGTTTATACCCCCCTACGAGCAGTACTTC	TRBJ2-7	.	.	TRBV27
CASRIQASTDTQYF	TGCGCCAGCCGTATACAGGCTAGCACAGATACGCAGTATTTT	TRBJ2-3	.	.	TRBV5-1
CASSIIRDSNYGYTF	TGTGCCAGTAGTATCATCAGGGACAGTAACTATGGCTACACCTTC	TRBJ1-2	TRBD1	.	TRBV19
CASRGGGLNTEAFF	TGTGCCAGCAGAGGTGGCGGGTTGAACACTGAAGCTTTCTTT	TRBJ1-1	.	once	TRBV21-1
CASSLASPGQGTMNTEAFF	TGTGCCAGCAGTCTTGCCTCCCCTGGGCAGGGGACCATGAACACTGAAGCTTTCTTT	TRBJ1-1	.	.	TRBV6-6
CASSLSSTGVYEQYF	TGTGCCAGCAGCTTAAGTTCGACAGGGGTATACGAGCAGTACTTC	TRBJ2-7	TRBD1	.	TRBV11-2
CASRSQGAFFYGYTF	TGTGCCAGCAGATCACAGGGCGCTTTTTTCTATGGCTACACCTTC	TRBJ1-2	.	.	TRBV28
CASSLAGLVDEKLFF	TGCGCCAGCAGCTTGGCCGGGTTGGTTGATGAAAAACTGTTTTTT	TRBJ1-4	.	.	TRBV5-1
CASSSLDRGANEKLFF	TGTGCCAGCAGCTCACTAGACAGGGGTGCTAATGAAAAACTGTTTTTT	TRBJ1-4	TRBD1	.	TRBV7-8
CASSLPGGETEAFF	TGCGCCAGCAGCTTGCCAGGGGGCGAGACTGAAGCTTTCTTT	TRBJ1-1	TRBD1	.	TRBV5-1
CASSQDEGTRGTGELFF	TGCGCCAGCAGCCAAGACGAGGGGACTAGGGGAACCGGGGAGCTGTTTTTT	TRBJ2-2	TRBD2	few	TRBV4-1
CASSLSRGRGDSGANVLTF	TGTGCCAGCAGTTTAAGTCGGGGCAGGGGTGACTCTGGGGCCAACGTCCTGACTTTC	TRBJ2-6	.	.	TRBV28
CASSGDRGQHGYTF	TGTGCCAGCAGTGGGGACAGGGGGCAACATGGCTACACCTTC	TRBJ1-2	TRBD1	.	TRBV28
CAWSVPSTTIEKLFF	TGTGCCTGGAGTGTCCCATCCACAACGATCGAAAAACTGTTTTTT	TRBJ1-4	.	.	TRBV30
CASSTTGSSEAFF	TGTGCCAGCTCAACGACAGGTAGTTCTGAAGCTTTCTTT	TRBJ1-1	.	.	TRBV18
CSGGQTHEKLFF	TGCAGCGGGGGACAGACCCATGAAAAACTGTTTTTT	TRBJ1-4	TRBD1	.	TRBV29-1
CASSWGGKDQPQHF	TGCGCCAGCAGTTGGGGAGGGAAGGATCAGCCCCAGCATTTT	TRBJ1-5	.	.	TRBV10-2
CASSLLLRQGGEKLFF	TGTGCCAGCAGCTTGCTGTTGAGACAGGGTGGTGAAAAACTGTTTTTT	TRBJ1-4	TRBD1	.	TRBV5-6
CASSGQGARSPLHF	TGTGCCAGCAGCGGACAGGGGGCACGGTCACCCCTCCACTTT	TRBJ1-6	TRBD1	once	TRBV7-8
CASSSPRVRWNEQFF	TGTGCCAGCAGTTCCCCGCGGGTTCGATGGAATGAGCAGTTCTTC	TRBJ2-1	.	.	TRBV6-2/TRBV6-3
CASSSTAQETQYF	TGTGCCAGTAGCTCGACAGCACAAGAGACCCAGTACTTC	TRBJ2-5	.	.	TRBV19
CASSFGSSGQNGAFF	TGTGCCAGCAGTTTCGGTTCATCGGGACAGAATGGAGCTTTCTTT	TRBJ1-1	TRBD1	.	TRBV28
CANLSESLAAGELFF	TGTGCCAACCTCAGTGAAAGCCTGGCGGCCGGGGAGCTGTTTTTT	TRBJ2-2	.	.	TRBV25-1
CASSQGGDRARFF	TGTGCCAGCAGCCAAGGGGGGGACAGGGCGAGGTTTTTT	TRBJ1-4	TRBD1	.	TRBV7-6
CASSIRQSETQYF	TGTGCCAGTAGTATACGTCAGTCAGAGACCCAGTACTTC	TRBJ2-5	.	.	TRBV19
CASSLGPRVADEQFF	TGTGCCAGCAGCTTAGGCCCGCGGGTTGCGGATGAGCAGTTCTTC	TRBJ2-1	.	.	TRBV7-8
CASSEGLAETYEQYF	TGTGCCAGCAGCGAGGGACTAGCGGAAACCTACGAGCAGTACTTC	TRBJ2-7	TRBD2	.	TRBV2
CASSFGQGVDTQYF	TGTGCCAGCAGCTTCGGACAGGGGGTAGATACGCAGTATTTT	TRBJ2-3	TRBD1	.	TRBV7-2
CASSVPYGTGSPSGNTIYF	TGTGCCAGCAGCGTTCCGTATGGGACAGGCTCCCCCTCTGGAAACACCATATATTTT	TRBJ1-3	TRBD1	.	TRBV9
CASSLQGSHYEQYF	TGTGCCAGCAGCCTCCAGGGTTCCCACTACGAGCAGTACTTC	TRBJ2-7	.	once	TRBV28
CASSQVFPPRAGAEAFF	TGCGCCAGCAGCCAAGTGTTTCCTCCGAGGGCGGGCGCTGAAGCTTTCTTT	TRBJ1-1	.	.	TRBV4-3
CASSPSGGENEKLFF	TGTGCCAGTAGTCCCTCCGGGGGGGAAAATGAAAAACTGTTTTTT	TRBJ1-4	.	few	TRBV19
CASSLSRSHEQYF	TGCGCCAGCAGCTTGTCCAGGTCCCACGAGCAGTACTTC	TRBJ2-7	.	.	TRBV5-1
CASSRASGSVYNEQFF	TGTGCCAGCAGCCGGGCTAGCGGGAGTGTTTACAATGAGCAGTTCTTC	TRBJ2-1	TRBD2	.	TRBV27
CASSPSTDYNEQFF	TGTGCCAGCTCACCATCGACAGACTACAATGAGCAGTTCTTC	TRBJ2-1	.	.	TRBV18
CASSQLDRVRGSYNEQFF	TGTGCCAGCAGCCAACTGGACCGGGTGCGGGGCTCCTACAATGAGCAGTTCTTC	TRBJ2-1	.	.	TRBV3-1/TRBV3-2
CASSYASRDSSFLVEQYF	TGTGCCAGCAGTTACGCGTCCCGGGACTCTTCCTTTTTGGTCGAGCAGTACTTC	TRBJ2-7	.	.	TRBV6-2/TRBV6-3